Listed below are T cell receptor beta chains from one sample, sequenced in a study of blood T cell repertoires in COVID-19. TCRdb's table, derived via immunoSEQ multiplex PCR, lists solely in-frame clones and lacks some. This table has some 200,000 clones, about 90% appearing once. What was sequenced was PBMCs or T cells enriched from blood (not recorded which). The source is a woman between 18 and 30 years old who had recovered from COVID-19. Each CDR3 is given with its conserved first and last residue. A D gene is named only where the DNA matches it firmly.

D gene | J gene | V gene | CDR3 length | CDR3 DNA | CDR3 protein
NA | TRBJ2-2 | TRBV19 | 15 | TGTGCCAGTAGTATAGGGCAGATGAACACCGGGGAGCTGTTTTTT | CASSIGQMNTGELFF
NA | TRBJ1-5 | TRBV27 | 14 | TGTGCCAGCAGTTTAAAGCGTCCTTATCAGCCCCAGCATTTT | CASSLKRPYQPQHF
NA | TRBJ2-5 | TRBV27 | 16 | TGTGCCAGCAGTCTGAATGCGTTGGGGCTACAAGAGACCCAGTACTTC | CASSLNALGLQETQYF
NA | TRBJ2-2 | TRBV3-1/TRBV3-2 | 13 | TGTGCCAGCATGACTCCCAGTACCGGGGAGCTGTTTTTT | CASMTPSTGELFF
TRBD2 | TRBJ2-1 | TRBV6-5 | 14 | TGTGCCAGCATCAAACTAGCGGGGTACAATGAGCAGTTCTTC | CASIKLAGYNEQFF
NA | TRBJ2-5 | TRBV5-1 | 13 | TGCGCCAGCAGCTTGTCGCCTGAGGAGACCCAGTACTTC | CASSLSPEETQYF
NA | TRBJ1-1 | TRBV18 | 13 | TGTGCCAGCTCACCACTTGAGGACACTGAAGCTTTCTTT | CASSPLEDTEAFF
NA | TRBJ2-1 | TRBV24-1 | 13 | TGTGCCACCGGCGGTTTATACTACAATGAGCAGTTCTTC | CATGGLYYNEQFF
TRBD1 | TRBJ1-5 | TRBV19 | 16 | TGTGCCAGTAACACCAGGACAGGGTCTACCAATCAGCCCCAGCATTTT | CASNTRTGSTNQPQHF
TRBD1 | TRBJ1-5 | TRBV3-1/TRBV3-2 | 16 | TGTGCCAGCAGCCAAGGGGGGGGGACAGGGGTCCGGTCCCAGCATTTT | CASSQGGGTGVRSQHF